This T cell receptor beta chain was retrieved from a study of T cell responses to AZD1222 COVID-19 vaccine. Notes on the study in general: Among the donors, most were white British and more were female, and clonal diversity was possibly underestimated.

CDR3 length: 13 amino acids. CDR1 is SGDLS, CDR2 YYNGEE, per germline. The germline V and J ends were trimmed by 4 bases and 8 bases, with 13 bases remaining between them. A remark on this clone: Antigen specificity is unknown.

Some clones are missing from TCRdb's copy, which holds only in-frame ones; the method was immunoSEQ multiplex PCR. This sample carries 130,000 to 150,000 clones, about nine tenths of them seen once, and the ten largest clones take roughly 4.7%. The rearrangement joins TRBV9 to TRBJ2-1; D not certain. Sample: peripheral blood, taken on day 0 of AZD1222 vaccination. This receptor was obtained from an adult in good health. The CDR3 DNA reads TGTGCCAGCAGCCTCAGAGCCGCCGATGAGCAGTTCTTC. This encodes CASSLRAADEQFF.